This T cell receptor (beta chain) was sequenced for a study of blood T cell repertoires in COVID-19. Study at large: PBMCs, B-cell-depleted T cells, or T cells provided the cDNA or gDNA that made up the material.

Method: immunoSEQ multiplex PCR; TCRdb's copy keeps in-frame clones and lacks some. The table lists hundreds of thousands of clones, about 91% of them singletons. The V end was cut by 2 bases, the J end by 8 bases, with 16 bases between. This CDR3 contains 15 residues. The germline gives CDR1 SEHNR, CDR2 FQNEAQ (reference sequence). Input material: PBMCs or T cells enriched from blood (not recorded which). The origin of this receptor is a woman aged 40 to 55 with acute COVID-19. The rearrangement joins TRBV7-9 to TRBJ2-1; maybe TRBD2 (6 bases). The CDR3 loop reads CASSLRPGVVDEQFF. The CDR3 DNA sequence: TGTGCCAGCAGCTTAAGACCGGGGGTGGTTGATGAGCAGTTCTTC.